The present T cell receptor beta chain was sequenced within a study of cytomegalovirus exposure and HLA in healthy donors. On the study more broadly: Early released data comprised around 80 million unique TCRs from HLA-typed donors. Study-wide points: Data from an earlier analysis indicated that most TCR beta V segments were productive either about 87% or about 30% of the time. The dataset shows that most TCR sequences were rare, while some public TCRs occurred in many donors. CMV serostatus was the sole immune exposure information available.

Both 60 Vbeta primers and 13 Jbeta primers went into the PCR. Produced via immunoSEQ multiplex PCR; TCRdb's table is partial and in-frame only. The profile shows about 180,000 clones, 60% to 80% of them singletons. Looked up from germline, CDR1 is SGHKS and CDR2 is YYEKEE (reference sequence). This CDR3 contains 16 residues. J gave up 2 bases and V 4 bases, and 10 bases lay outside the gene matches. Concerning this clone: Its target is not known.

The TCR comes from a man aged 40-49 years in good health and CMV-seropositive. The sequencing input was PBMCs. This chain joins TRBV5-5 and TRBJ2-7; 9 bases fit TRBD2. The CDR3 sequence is CASSPGLAGQTYEQYF. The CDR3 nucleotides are TGTGCCAGCAGCCCGGGGCTAGCGGGACAAACCTACGAGCAGTACTTC.